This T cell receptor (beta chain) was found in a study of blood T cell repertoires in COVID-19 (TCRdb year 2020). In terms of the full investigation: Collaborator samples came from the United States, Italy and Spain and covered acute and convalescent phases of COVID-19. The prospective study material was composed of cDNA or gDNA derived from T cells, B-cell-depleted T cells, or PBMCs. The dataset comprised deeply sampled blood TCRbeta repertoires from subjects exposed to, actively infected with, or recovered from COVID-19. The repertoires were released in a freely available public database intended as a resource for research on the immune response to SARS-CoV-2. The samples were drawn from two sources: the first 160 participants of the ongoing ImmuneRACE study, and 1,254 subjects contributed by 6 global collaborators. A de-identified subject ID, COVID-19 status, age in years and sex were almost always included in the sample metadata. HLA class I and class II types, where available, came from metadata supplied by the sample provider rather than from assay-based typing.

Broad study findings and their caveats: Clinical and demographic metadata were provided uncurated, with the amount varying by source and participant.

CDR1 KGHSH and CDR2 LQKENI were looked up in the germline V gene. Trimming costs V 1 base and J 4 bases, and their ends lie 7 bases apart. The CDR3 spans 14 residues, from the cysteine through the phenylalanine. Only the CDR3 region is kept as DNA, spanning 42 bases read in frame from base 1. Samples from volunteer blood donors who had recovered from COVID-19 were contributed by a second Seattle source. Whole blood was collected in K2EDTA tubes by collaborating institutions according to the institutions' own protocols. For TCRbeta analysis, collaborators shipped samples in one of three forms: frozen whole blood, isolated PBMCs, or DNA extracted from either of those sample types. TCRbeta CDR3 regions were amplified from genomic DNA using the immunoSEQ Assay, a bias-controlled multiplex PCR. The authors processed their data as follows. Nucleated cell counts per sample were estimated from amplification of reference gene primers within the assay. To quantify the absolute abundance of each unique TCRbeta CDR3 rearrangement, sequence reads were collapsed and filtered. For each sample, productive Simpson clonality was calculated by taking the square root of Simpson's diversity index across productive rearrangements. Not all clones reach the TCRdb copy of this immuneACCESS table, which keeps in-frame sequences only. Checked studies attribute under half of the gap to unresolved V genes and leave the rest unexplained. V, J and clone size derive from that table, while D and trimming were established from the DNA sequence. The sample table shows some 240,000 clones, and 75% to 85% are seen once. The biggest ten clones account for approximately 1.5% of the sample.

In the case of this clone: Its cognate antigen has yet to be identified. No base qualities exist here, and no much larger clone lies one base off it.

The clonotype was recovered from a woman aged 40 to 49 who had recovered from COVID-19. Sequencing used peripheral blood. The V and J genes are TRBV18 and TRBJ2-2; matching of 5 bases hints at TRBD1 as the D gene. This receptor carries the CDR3 CASSPQGSTGELFF. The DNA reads TGTGCCAGCTCACCACAGGGGTCCACCGGGGAGCTGTTTTTT. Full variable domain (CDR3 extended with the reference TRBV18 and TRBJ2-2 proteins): NAGVMQNPRHLVRRRGQEARLRCSPMKGHSHVYWYRQLPEEGLKFMVYLQKENIIDESGMPKERFSAEFPKEGPSILRIQQVVRGDSAAYFCASSPQGSTGELFFGEGSRLTVL.